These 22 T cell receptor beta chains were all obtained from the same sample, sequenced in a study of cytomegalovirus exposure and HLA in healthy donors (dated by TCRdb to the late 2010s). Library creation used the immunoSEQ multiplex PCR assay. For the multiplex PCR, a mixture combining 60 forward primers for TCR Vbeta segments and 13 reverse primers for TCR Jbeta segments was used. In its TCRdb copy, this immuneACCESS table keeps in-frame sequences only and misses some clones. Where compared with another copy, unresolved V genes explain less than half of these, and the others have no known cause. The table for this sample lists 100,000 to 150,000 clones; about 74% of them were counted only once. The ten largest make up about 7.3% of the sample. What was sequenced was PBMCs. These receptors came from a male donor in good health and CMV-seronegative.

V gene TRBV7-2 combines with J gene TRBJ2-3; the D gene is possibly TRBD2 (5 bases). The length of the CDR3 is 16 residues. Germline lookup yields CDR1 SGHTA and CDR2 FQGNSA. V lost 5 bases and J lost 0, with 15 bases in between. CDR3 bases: TGTGCCAGCAGCACAGCGGCGGTCCTTAGCACAGATACGCAGTATTTT. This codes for CASSTAAVLSTDTQYF.

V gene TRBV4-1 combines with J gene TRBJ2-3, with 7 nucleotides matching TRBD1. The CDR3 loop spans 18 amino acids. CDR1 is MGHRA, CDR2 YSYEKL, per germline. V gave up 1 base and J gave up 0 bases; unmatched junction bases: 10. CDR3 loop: CASSQALMGQRSTDTQYF. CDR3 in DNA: TGCGCCAGCAGCCAAGCATTAATGGGACAGAGAAGCACAGATACGCAGTATTTT.

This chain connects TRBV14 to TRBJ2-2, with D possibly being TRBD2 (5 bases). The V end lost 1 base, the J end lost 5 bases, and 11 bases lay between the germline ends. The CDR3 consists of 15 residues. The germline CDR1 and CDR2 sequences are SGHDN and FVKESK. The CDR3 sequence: CASSQGVRRTGELFF. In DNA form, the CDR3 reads TGTGCCAGCAGCCAAGGGGTCAGGAGGACCGGGGAGCTGTTTTTT.

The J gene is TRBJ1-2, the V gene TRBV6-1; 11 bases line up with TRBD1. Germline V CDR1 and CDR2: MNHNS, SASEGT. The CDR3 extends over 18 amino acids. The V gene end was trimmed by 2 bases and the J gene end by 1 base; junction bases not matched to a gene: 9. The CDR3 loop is CASSERGQGDSLNYGYTF. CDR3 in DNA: TGTGCCAGCAGTGAACGGGGACAGGGGGATTCCCTTAACTATGGCTACACCTTC.

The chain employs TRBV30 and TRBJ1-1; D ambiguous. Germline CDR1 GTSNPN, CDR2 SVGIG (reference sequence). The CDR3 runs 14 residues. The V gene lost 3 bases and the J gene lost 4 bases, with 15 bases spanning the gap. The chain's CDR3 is CAWSATSPGTEAFF. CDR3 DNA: TGTGCCTGGAGCGCAACTTCCCCGGGCACTGAAGCTTTCTTT.

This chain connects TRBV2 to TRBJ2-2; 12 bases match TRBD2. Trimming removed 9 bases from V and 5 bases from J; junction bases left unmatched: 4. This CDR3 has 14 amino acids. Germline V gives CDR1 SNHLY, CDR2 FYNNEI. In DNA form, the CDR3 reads TGTGCCAGAACTAGCGGGAGGAAAACCGGGGAGCTGTTTTTT. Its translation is CARTSGRKTGELFF.

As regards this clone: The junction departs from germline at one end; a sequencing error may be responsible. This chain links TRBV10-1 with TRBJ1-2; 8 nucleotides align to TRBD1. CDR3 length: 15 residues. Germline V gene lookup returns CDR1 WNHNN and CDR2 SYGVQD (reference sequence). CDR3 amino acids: CASSGETGDYYAYTF. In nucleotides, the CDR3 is TGCGCCAGCAGTGGAGAGACAGGGGACTATTATGCCTACACCTTC.

The CDR3 spells CASSPGWGEKTQYF. CDR3 DNA: TGTGCCAGCAGCCCGGGGTGGGGAGAGAAGACCCAGTACTTC. The rearrangement joins TRBV5-8 to TRBJ2-5, with D possibly TRBD2 on 5 matching bases. Germline-derived CDR1 and CDR2 are SGHTS and YDEGEE. The CDR3 is 14 amino acids. Trimming removed 4 bases at V and 6 bases at J, with 16 bases between.

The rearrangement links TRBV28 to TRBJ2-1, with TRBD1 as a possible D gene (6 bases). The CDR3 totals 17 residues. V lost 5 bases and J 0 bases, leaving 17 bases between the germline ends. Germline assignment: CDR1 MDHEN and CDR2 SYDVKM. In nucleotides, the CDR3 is TGTGCCAGCAGTATAAGACAGGCCGACAGCTCCTACAATGAGCAGTTCTTC. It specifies CASSIRQADSSYNEQFF.

The CDR3 DNA reads TGTGCCAGCAGTGGTCGCCCGGGACAGGGGGTGCAGTACTTC. It yields the protein CASSGRPGQGVQYF. V gene TRBV25-1 combines with J gene TRBJ2-7, with TRBD1 identical over 11 bases. Trimming cost V 4 bases and J 9 bases; bases outside gene matches: 8. Germline V gene data show CDR1 as MGHDK and CDR2 as SYGVNS. The CDR3 sequence is 14 residues long.

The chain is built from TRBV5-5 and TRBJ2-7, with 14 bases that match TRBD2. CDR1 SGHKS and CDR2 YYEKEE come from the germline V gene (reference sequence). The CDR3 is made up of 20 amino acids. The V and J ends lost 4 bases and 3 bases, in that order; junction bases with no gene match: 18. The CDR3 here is CASSTGLAGGPNTPSYEQYF. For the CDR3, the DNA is TGTGCCAGCAGCACCGGACTAGCGGGAGGACCTAACACTCCAAGCTACGAGCAGTACTTC.

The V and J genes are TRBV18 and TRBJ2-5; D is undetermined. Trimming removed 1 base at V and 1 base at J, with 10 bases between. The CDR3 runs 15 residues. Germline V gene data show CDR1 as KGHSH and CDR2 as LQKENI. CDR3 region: CASSPRKTTQETQYF. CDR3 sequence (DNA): TGTGCCAGCTCACCACGGAAGACAACCCAAGAGACCCAGTACTTC.

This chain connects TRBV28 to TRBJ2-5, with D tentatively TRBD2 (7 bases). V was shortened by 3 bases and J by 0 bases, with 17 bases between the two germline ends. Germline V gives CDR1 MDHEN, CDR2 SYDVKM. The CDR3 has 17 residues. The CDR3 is CASSLGAGRGYQETQYF. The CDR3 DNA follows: TGTGCCAGCAGTTTGGGAGCGGGGAGGGGGTACCAAGAGACCCAGTACTTC. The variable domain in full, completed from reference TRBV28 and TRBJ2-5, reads DVKVTQSSRYLVKRTGEKVFLECVQDMDHENMFWYRQDPGLGLRLIYFSYDVKMKEKGDIPEGYSVSREKKERFSLILESASTNQTSMYLCASSLGAGRGYQETQYFGPGTRLLVL.

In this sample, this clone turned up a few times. The CDR3 sequence: CASSSGAGTGTYGYTF. The DNA of the CDR3 is TGTGCCAGCAGCTCCGGAGCCGGGACAGGGACCTATGGCTACACCTTC. V usage is TRBV5-4 and J usage is TRBJ1-2; 9 bases agree with TRBD1. The J segment lost 4 bases and the V segment lost 3 bases, leaving 10 bases of the junction unmatched. The CDR3 extends over 16 amino acids. CDR1 SGHNT and CDR2 YYREEE come from the germline V gene (reference sequence).

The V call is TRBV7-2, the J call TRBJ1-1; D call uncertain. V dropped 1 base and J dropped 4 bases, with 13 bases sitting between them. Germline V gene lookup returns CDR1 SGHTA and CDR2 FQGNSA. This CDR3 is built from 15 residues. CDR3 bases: TGTGCCAGCAGCTTAGTCGTGGGTCGGGGCACTGAAGCTTTCTTT. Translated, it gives CASSLVVGRGTEAFF.

DNA for the CDR3: TGTGCCAGCAGCTGGATGGAGGACTCTGGAAACACCATATATTTT. It translates to CASSWMEDSGNTIYF. The genes are TRBV7-2 and TRBJ1-3; no clear D gene. The V and J ends lost 4 bases and 0 bases respectively, with 10 bases between them. This CDR3 spans 15 amino acids. The germline gives CDR1 SGHTA, CDR2 FQGNSA.

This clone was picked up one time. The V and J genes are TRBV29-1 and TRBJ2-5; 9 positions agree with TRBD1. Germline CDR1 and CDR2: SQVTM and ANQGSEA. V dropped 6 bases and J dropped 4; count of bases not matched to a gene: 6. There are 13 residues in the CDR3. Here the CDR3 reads CSVGQGPRETQYF. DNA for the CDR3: TGCAGCGTGGGACAGGGCCCCCGAGAGACCCAGTACTTC.

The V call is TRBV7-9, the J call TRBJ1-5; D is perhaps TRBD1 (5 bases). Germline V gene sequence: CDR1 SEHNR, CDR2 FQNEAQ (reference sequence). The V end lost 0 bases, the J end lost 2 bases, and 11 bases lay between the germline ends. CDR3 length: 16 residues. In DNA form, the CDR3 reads TGTGCCAGCAGCTTAGCCGGGACTGGCGGCAATCAGCCCCAGCATTTT. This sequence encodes CASSLAGTGGNQPQHF.

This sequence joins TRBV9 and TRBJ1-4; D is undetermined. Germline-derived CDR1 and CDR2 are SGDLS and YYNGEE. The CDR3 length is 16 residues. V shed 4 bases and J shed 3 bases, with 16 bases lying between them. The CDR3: CASSPQPRHANEKLFF. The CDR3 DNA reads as TGTGCCAGCAGCCCTCAGCCCAGGCACGCTAATGAAAAACTGTTTTTT.

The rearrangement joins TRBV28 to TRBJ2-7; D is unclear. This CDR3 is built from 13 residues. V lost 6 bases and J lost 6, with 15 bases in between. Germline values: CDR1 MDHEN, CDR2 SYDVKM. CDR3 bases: TGTGCCAGCAGCACCCACCAGGTCGGCGAGCAGTACTTC. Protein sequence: CASSTHQVGEQYF.

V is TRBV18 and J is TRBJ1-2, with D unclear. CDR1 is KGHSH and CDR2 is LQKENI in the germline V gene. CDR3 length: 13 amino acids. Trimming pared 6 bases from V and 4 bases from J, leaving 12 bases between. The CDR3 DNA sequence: TGTGCCAGCTCGGCCCGACTCTTCTATGGCTACACCTTC. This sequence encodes CASSARLFYGYTF.

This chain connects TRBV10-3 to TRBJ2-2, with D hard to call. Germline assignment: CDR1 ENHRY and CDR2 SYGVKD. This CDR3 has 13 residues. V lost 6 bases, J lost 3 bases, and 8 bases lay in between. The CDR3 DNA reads TGTGCCATCAGCTCTACAGACACCGGGGAGCTGTTTTTT. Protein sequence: CAISSTDTGELFF.